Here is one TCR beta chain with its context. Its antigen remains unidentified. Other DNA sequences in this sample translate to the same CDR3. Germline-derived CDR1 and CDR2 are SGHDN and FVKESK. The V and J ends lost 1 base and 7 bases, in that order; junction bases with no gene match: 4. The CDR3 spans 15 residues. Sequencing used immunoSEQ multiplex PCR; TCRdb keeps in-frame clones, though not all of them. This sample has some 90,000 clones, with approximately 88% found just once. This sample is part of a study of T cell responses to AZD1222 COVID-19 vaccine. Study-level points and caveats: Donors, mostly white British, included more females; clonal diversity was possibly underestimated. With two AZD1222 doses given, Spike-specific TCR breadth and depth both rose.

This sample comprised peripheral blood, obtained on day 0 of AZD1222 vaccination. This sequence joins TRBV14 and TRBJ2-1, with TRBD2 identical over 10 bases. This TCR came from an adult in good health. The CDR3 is CASSQASGRGNEQFF. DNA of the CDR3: TGTGCCAGCAGCCAAGCTAGCGGGAGAGGAAATGAGCAGTTCTTC.